Listed here are 17 T cell receptor beta chains from one sample, sequenced in a study of cytomegalovirus exposure and HLA in healthy donors. Profiled with immunoSEQ multiplex PCR; TCRdb holds only in-frame clones, not every one. This table holds 65,000 to 75,000 clones, 96% found once. Sequences were obtained from PBMCs. The source of these receptors is a woman between 18 and 29 years old in good health and CMV-seropositive.

The CDR3 spells CASSLRQGSGNTIYF. The CDR3 DNA sequence: TGTGCCAGCAGCCTCCGACAGGGCTCTGGAAACACCATATATTTT. This chain uses TRBV11-2 with TRBJ1-3; the match to TRBD1 covers 7 bases. There are 15 residues in the CDR3. V trimming: 5 bases; J trimming: 0 bases; junction bases outside the gene matches: 4. CDR1 and CDR2 (germline): SGHAT, FQNNGV.

This clone occurred once. The rearrangement uses TRBV2 and TRBJ2-7; D is perhaps TRBD2 (6 bases). With 6 bases removed from V and 9 bases from J, the gap between germline ends came to 15 bases. This CDR3 has 12 residues. CDR1 SNHLY and CDR2 FYNNEI come from the germline V gene. CDR3 in DNA: TGTGCCAGCAGGTCACTAGCAGAAGGGCAGTACTTC. Its translation: CASRSLAEGQYF.

The rearrangement uses TRBV27 and TRBJ1-1; TRBD1 matches 8 bases. Germline V gene sequence: CDR1 MNHEY, CDR2 SMNVEV (reference sequence). The CDR3 consists of 15 residues. V trimming: 6 bases; J trimming: 3 bases; junction bases outside the gene matches: 9. In DNA form, the CDR3 reads TGTGCCAGCAGGGACTGGACAGGGAGGGACACTGAAGCTTTCTTT. It encodes CASRDWTGRDTEAFF.

The chain combines TRBV28 with TRBJ2-6, with 8 bases lining up with TRBD1. From germline, CDR1 is MDHEN and CDR2 SYDVKM. V shed 6 bases and J 2 bases; nucleotides not matched to a gene: 3. This CDR3 region has 15 residues. The CDR3 DNA reads TGTGCCAGCAGAAGACAGGGGACTGGGGCCAACGTCCTGACTTTC. Its protein is CASRRQGTGANVLTF. The full variable domain, its missing parts supplied by reference TRBV28 and TRBJ2-6, is DVKVTQSSRYLVKRTGEKVFLECVQDMDHENMFWYRQDPGLGLRLIYFSYDVKMKEKGDIPEGYSVSREKKERFSLILESASTNQTSMYLCASRRQGTGANVLTFGAGSRLTVL.

The chain carries TRBV7-2 and TRBJ2-1, with a possible D match to TRBD1 (7 bases). The ends were cut back, 5 bases at V and 2 bases at J, with 13 bases in the middle. Germline CDR1 reads SGHTA; CDR2 reads FQGNSA. The CDR3 has 15 amino acids. CDR3 protein: CASSPEGTAYNEQFF. CDR3 nucleotide sequence: TGTGCCAGCAGCCCGGAGGGGACAGCCTACAATGAGCAGTTCTTC.

The chain has TRBV19 and TRBJ2-5; TRBD2 is a possible D gene (5 bases). V was pared by 2 bases and J by 2 bases, with 15 bases between. Looked up from germline, CDR1 is LNHDA and CDR2 is SQIVND (reference sequence). There are 16 residues in the CDR3. For the CDR3, the DNA is TGTGCCAGTAGTATACCGCCGTCGACGGGACAAGAGACCCAGTACTTC. The encoded protein is CASSIPPSTGQETQYF.

The gene calls are TRBV6-6 and TRBJ2-5; perhaps TRBD2 as D (6 bases). The germline V gene has CDR1 MNHNY and CDR2 SVGAGI (reference sequence). With 4 bases removed from V and 4 bases from J, the gap between germline ends came to 16 bases. There are 15 residues in the CDR3. The CDR3 DNA is TGTGCCAGCAGTTCTCGGAATGGAGGGAGAGAGACCCAGTACTTC. Translation: CASSSRNGGRETQYF.

The V call is TRBV28, the J call TRBJ1-2; tentatively, D is TRBD1 (6 bases). V lost 5 bases and J lost 2, with 18 bases in between. Germline V gene data show CDR1 as MDHEN and CDR2 as SYDVKM. The CDR3 length is 16 residues. The CDR3 loop reads CASSPRGRSANYGYTF. CDR3 sequence (DNA): TGTGCCAGCAGTCCCAGGGGTCGTTCGGCCAACTATGGCTACACCTTC.

V usage is TRBV28 and J usage is TRBJ1-1, with a tentative D call TRBD1 (6 bases). The CDR3 loop spans 13 amino acids. Deletions cut 3 bases from V and 5 bases from J, with 10 bases between. Germline CDR1 and CDR2: MDHEN and SYDVKM. The CDR3 bases are TGTGCCAGCAGTTTCCGGCAGGGGACTGAAGCTTTCTTT. Translated, it gives CASSFRQGTEAFF. Based on the CDR3 plus reference TRBV28 and TRBJ1-1, the full variable domain is DVKVTQSSRYLVKRTGEKVFLECVQDMDHENMFWYRQDPGLGLRLIYFSYDVKMKEKGDIPEGYSVSREKKERFSLILESASTNQTSMYLCASSFRQGTEAFFGQGTRLTVV.

This clone was counted once. The J gene is TRBJ2-7, the V gene TRBV15; the match to TRBD1 covers 9 bases. V lost 3 bases, J lost 5 bases, and 5 bases stayed unmatched. Germline CDR1 is LNHNV and CDR2 is YYDKDF (reference sequence). The CDR3 contains 14 residues. CDR3 bases: TGTGCCACCAGCAGCCGGGACAGGGTCAACGAGCAGTACTTC. Its translation: CATSSRDRVNEQYF.

The CDR3 region has the DNA TGTGCCAGCAGTTTATATGAGGGATACGAGCAGTACTTC. Its translation is CASSLYEGYEQYF. The chain combines TRBV27 with TRBJ2-7; tentative D call: TRBD2 (5 bases). Germline V gene lookup returns CDR1 MNHEY and CDR2 SMNVEV (reference sequence). V lost 1 base to trimming and J lost 4 bases, with 8 bases between them. The CDR3 has 13 residues.

The CDR3 loop reads CASRLLSTGELFF. CDR3 in DNA: TGCGCCAGCCGACTCCTTAGCACCGGGGAGCTGTTTTTT. This rearrangement joins TRBV5-1 to TRBJ2-2, with D unclear. CDR3 length equals 13 residues. V lost 7 bases and J lost 4, with 11 bases in between. The germline CDR1 and CDR2 sequences are SGHRS and YFSETQ. The variable domain in full, completed from reference TRBV5-1 and TRBJ2-2, reads KAGVTQTPRYLIKTRGQQVTLSCSPISGHRSVSWYQQTPGQGLQFLFEYFSETQRNKGNFPGRFSGRQFSNSRSEMNVSTLELGDSALYLCASRLLSTGELFFGEGSRLTVL.

DNA for the CDR3: TGTGCCAGTAGTATAATGGCAGAAGCTAACTATGGCTACACCTTC. It encodes CASSIMAEANYGYTF. J is TRBJ1-2 and V is TRBV19; D gene ambiguous. The CDR3 is 15 residues long. Trimming stripped 2 bases from V and 0 bases from J, with 10 bases between. Germline V lookup: CDR1 LNHDA, CDR2 SQIVND (reference sequence).

Here the CDR3 reads CASSQQGRTDTQYF. The CDR3 DNA sequence: TGCGCCAGCAGCCAACAGGGCCGCACAGATACGCAGTATTTT. The chain is built from TRBV4-3 and TRBJ2-3; a weak D match, TRBD1 (5 bases). The ends were cut back, 2 bases at V and 1 base at J, with 7 bases in the middle. The CDR3 has 14 amino acids. From germline, CDR1 is LGHNA and CDR2 YSLEER.

The chain joins TRBV7-8 to TRBJ2-1; weak D call: TRBD1 (5 bases). This CDR3 has 15 residues. With 1 base removed from V and 7 bases from J, the gap between germline ends came to 14 bases. CDR1 SGHVS and CDR2 FQNEAQ come from the germline V gene. CDR3 DNA: TGTGCCAGCAGCTTAGACGCTACCCAGGGAAATGAGCAGTTCTTC. The encoded protein is CASSLDATQGNEQFF.

V usage is TRBV4-1 and J usage is TRBJ2-1; 13 nucleotides align to TRBD2. V trimming: 2 bases; J trimming: 7 bases; junction bases outside the gene matches: 11. Germline loops: CDR1 MGHRA, CDR2 YSYEKL. CDR3 length: 18 residues. The CDR3 spells CASSQPTSGRAGWNEQFF. The CDR3 bases are TGCGCCAGCAGCCAACCTACTAGCGGGAGGGCCGGATGGAATGAGCAGTTCTTC.

DNA of the CDR3: TGTGCCAGCAGCCAAGATCGCAGGGACGAGCAGTACTTC. Translating it yields CASSQDRRDEQYF. J is TRBJ2-7 and V is TRBV4-2; the D gene is possibly TRBD1 (5 bases). Trimming shortened V by 0 bases and J by 5 bases, and 8 bases separated the two germline ends. CDR3 length: 13 residues. Germline V gives CDR1 LGHNA, CDR2 YNFKEQ.